This T cell receptor beta chain was captured in a study of T cells after yellow fever vaccination (dated by TCRdb to the late 2010s). Describing the broader study: The SMART-Seq v4 Ultra Low Input RNA kit was used to prepare libraries from fractions with low cell numbers. To follow T-cell clones before and after both primary and booster YFV17D yellow fever vaccination, bulk TCR alpha and beta repertoires underwent longitudinal sequencing. Two healthy male donors made up the cohort, one aged 18 to 30 years and the other aged 30 to 39 years. Bulk PBMC replicates and cell subsets were isolated from blood drawn at multiple timepoints before and after both primary and secondary immunization. What the research found in general, with its limitations: Because the study included only two donors, the extent to which the findings can be generalized is limited. Computational filtering was required because FACS-sorted repertoires could contain abundant contaminating clonotypes from the bulk population. A small share of clonotypes was detected in both CD4 and CD8 compartments, with the overlap likely arising from convergent recombination. Compared with the primary T-cell response, the secondary T-cell response was weaker but faster, peaking on day 5 rather than day 15. After the booster, most clones that had expanded after primary vaccination were detected again (around 96% of CD4 and around nine tenths of CD8), suggesting broad maintenance of memory.

TCR cDNA was made using 5'RACE template switching, a step that added a universal primer site and unique molecular identifiers. cDNA synthesis was primed from both the TCR alpha and TCR beta constant segments. Libraries were amplified in two PCR steps, with sample barcodes and sequencing adapters added in the second step. Sequencing of the libraries was done on either Illumina HiSeq 2500 (2x100 bp) or NovaSeq (2x150 bp). Per the source publication's procedure: Reads were demultiplexed and collapsed into UMI consensus sequences with MIGEC, and V(D)J alignment was performed with MiXCR. Vaccine-responding clonotypes were defined with edgeR using replicate PBMC samples, requiring FDR below 0.01 and a log2 fold change above 5 up to day 15. CD4 or CD8 identity was assigned to each bulk clonotype according to whether the clonotype was present at higher abundance in the sequenced CD4 repertoire or the sequenced CD8 repertoire. TCRdb's own reprocessing of the public reads used fastp at Q25 and MiXCR and kept productive beta chains. Rows are combined by CDR3 protein, so each entry shows the most common genes and DNA. The V and J calls shown here were made by TCRdb, not taken from the authors' results. This sample comprises 300,000 or so distinct CDR3 sequences, 10% to 15% of them detected only once. The biggest ten clones account for about 0.54% of the sample.

Details on this clonotype: The antigen it recognizes is unknown. Nothing much larger sits one base from this clone, and base qualities are not available.

The germline V gene gives CDR1 as SQVTM and CDR2 as ANQGSEA. The V end gives up 6 bases and the J end 0 bases, leaving 6 bases in the junction not matched to a gene. The CDR3 numbers 14 residues from cysteine through phenylalanine. Only the CDR3 portion is preserved as DNA: 42 bases, with reading frame beginning at the first base. What the treatment or condition label conveys for this sample: live attenuated yellow fever vaccine strain. PBMCs were isolated from peripheral blood using a standard Ficoll-Paque protocol. Dynabeads CD4 and CD8 positive selection kits were used to isolate the CD4 and CD8 T-cell fractions. RNA was extracted with TriZol from bulk PBMCs, CD4 and CD8 fractions, and dextramer-positive and dextramer-negative fractions.

This TCR was sampled from a man aged 25 to 45 who received the YFV17D yellow fever vaccine. The specimen comprised CD4+ T cells sorted from PBMCs, sampled 45 days after the yellow fever booster vaccination. The sequence joins TRBV29-1 to TRBJ2-3, with 7 bases matching TRBD1. This receptor carries the CDR3 CSVAHRGSTDTQYF. The nucleotide sequence reads as follows: TGCAGCGTCGCCCACAGGGGTAGCACAGATACGCAGTATTTT.